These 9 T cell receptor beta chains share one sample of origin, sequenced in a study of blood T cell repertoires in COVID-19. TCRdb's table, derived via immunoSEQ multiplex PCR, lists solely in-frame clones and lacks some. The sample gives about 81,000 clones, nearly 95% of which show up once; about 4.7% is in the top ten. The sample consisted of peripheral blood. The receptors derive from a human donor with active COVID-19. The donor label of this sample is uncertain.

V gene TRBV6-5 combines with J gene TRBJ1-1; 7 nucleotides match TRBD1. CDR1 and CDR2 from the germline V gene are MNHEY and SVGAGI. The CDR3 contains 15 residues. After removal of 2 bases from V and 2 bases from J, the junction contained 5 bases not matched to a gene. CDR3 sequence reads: CASSYGGGDNTEAFF. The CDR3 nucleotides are TGTGCCAGCAGTTACGGAGGGGGCGATAACACTGAAGCTTTCTTT.

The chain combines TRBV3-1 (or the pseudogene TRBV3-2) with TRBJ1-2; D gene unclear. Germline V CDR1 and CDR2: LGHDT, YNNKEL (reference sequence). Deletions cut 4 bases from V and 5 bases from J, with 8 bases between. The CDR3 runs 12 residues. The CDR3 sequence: CASSPGEYGYTF. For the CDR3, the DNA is TGTGCCAGCAGCCCTGGAGAGTATGGCTACACCTTC.

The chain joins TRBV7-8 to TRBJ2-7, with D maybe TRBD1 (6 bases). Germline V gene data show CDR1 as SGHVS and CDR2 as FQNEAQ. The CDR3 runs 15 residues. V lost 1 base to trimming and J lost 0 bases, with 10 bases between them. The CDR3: CASSLVAGDSYEQYF. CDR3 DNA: TGTGCCAGCAGCTTAGTGGCAGGGGACTCCTACGAGCAGTACTTC.

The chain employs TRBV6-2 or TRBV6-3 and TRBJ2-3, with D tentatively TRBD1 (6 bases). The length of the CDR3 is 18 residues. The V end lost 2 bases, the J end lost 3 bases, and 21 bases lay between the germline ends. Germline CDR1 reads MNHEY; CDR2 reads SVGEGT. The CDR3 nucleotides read TGTGCCAGCAGTTACGGTACGTCCTCAGGGGCAGAGACAGATACGCAGTATTTT. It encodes CASSYGTSSGAETDTQYF.

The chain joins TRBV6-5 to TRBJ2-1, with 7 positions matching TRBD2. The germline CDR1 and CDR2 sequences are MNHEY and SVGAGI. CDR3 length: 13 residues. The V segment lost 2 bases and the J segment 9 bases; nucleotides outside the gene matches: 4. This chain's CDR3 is CASSYPPGGEQFF. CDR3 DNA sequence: TGTGCCAGCAGTTACCCGCCGGGAGGTGAGCAGTTCTTC.

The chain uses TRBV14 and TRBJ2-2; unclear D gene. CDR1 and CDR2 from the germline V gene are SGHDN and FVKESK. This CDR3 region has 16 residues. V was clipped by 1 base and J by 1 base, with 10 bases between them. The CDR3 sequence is CASSQVARLNTGELFF. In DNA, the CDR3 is TGTGCCAGCAGCCAAGTGGCCAGGTTGAACACCGGGGAGCTGTTTTTT.

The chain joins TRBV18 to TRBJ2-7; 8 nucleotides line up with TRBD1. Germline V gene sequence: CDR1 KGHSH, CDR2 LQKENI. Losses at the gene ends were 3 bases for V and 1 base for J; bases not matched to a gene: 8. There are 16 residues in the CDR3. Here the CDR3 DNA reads TGTGCCAGCTCACCTCTTACCGGGACAGGTTCCTACGAGCAGTACTTC. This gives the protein CASSPLTGTGSYEQYF. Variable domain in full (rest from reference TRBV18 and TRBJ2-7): NAGVMQNPRHLVRRRGQEARLRCSPMKGHSHVYWYRQLPEEGLKFMVYLQKENIIDESGMPKERFSAEFPKEGPSILRIQQVVRGDSAAYFCASSPLTGTGSYEQYFGPGTRLTVT.

DNA for the CDR3: TGTGCCAGCAAAGTGGGGGGGAATTACAATGAGCAGTTCTTC. The encoded protein is CASKVGGNYNEQFF. The chain uses TRBV7-2 and TRBJ2-1, with TRBD2 identical over 7 bases. J gave up 4 bases and V 7 bases, and 7 bases lay outside the gene matches. The CDR3 loop spans 14 amino acids. In germline, CDR1 is SGHTA, CDR2 FQGNSA.

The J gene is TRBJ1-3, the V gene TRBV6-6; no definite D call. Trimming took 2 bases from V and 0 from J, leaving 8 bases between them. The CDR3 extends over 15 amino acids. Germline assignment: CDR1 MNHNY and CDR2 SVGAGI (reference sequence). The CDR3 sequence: CASSYVQSSGNTIYF. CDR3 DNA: TGTGCCAGCAGTTACGTGCAGTCCTCTGGAAACACCATATATTTT.